One sample yielded the 29 T cell receptor beta chains listed below, sequenced in a study of blood T cell repertoires in COVID-19. Some clones are missing from TCRdb's copy, which holds only in-frame ones; the method was immunoSEQ multiplex PCR. This sample has more than 85,000 clones, with around 90% found just once. Sequencing was carried out using peripheral blood. These receptors came from a woman between 45 and 60 years old with COVID-19, enrolled during active disease.

CDR3 in DNA: TGTGCCAGCAGTTCCGCGCTAGGGGGATTTGGAAACACCATATATTTT. Residues: CASSSALGGFGNTIYF. The chain employs TRBV28 and TRBJ1-3, with D possibly being TRBD1 (6 bases). The CDR3 length is 16 residues. Germline V gene data show CDR1 as MDHEN and CDR2 as SYDVKM. Trimming left V 4 bases short and J 3 bases short, with 16 bases between.

This chain joins TRBV6-6 and TRBJ1-1; D not resolved. This CDR3 has 14 residues. The V gene's germline CDR1 is MNHNY and CDR2 SVGAGI (reference sequence). Trimming removed 8 bases from V and 1 base from J, with 14 bases in between. The CDR3 region is CASYPVVRNTEAFF. Here the CDR3 DNA reads TGTGCCAGCTACCCGGTGGTGCGGAACACTGAAGCTTTCTTT.

The chain carries TRBV28 and TRBJ2-7, with D tentatively TRBD1 (5 bases). CDR3 length equals 14 residues. The germline V and J ends were trimmed by 7 bases and 2 bases, with 15 bases remaining between them. Germline V lookup: CDR1 MDHEN, CDR2 SYDVKM. CDR3 in DNA: TGTGCCAGCAACCCAGGGAATGGTCCCTACGAGCAGTACTTC. This translates into CASNPGNGPYEQYF. Full variable domain (rest looked up from reference TRBV28 and TRBJ2-7): DVKVTQSSRYLVKRTGEKVFLECVQDMDHENMFWYRQDPGLGLRLIYFSYDVKMKEKGDIPEGYSVSREKKERFSLILESASTNQTSMYLCASNPGNGPYEQYFGPGTRLTVT.

This chain joins TRBV24-1 and TRBJ1-5; TRBD1 matches at 9 bases. V lost 10 bases to trimming and J lost 2 bases; unmatched junction nucleotides: 11. This CDR3 comprises 16 residues. Germline lookup yields CDR1 KGHDR and CDR2 SFDVKD. The CDR3 nucleotides read TGTGCCACTCACCCGGGACAGGGTTACCGCAATCAGCCCCAGCATTTT. It yields the protein CATHPGQGYRNQPQHF.

V gene TRBV6-6 combines with J gene TRBJ1-1; D is unclear. V lost 6 bases to trimming and J lost 5 bases, with 10 bases between them. CDR3 size: 12 residues. Germline assignment: CDR1 MNHNY and CDR2 SVGAGI (reference sequence). This chain's CDR3 is CASSSSGTEAFF. The CDR3, as DNA: TGTGCCAGCAGCTCGTCGGGGACTGAAGCTTTCTTT.

Only one count was recorded for this clone. The chain joins TRBV14 to TRBJ2-2, with 10 bases fitting TRBD1. This CDR3 is built from 20 residues. Germline lookup yields CDR1 SGHDN and CDR2 FVKESK. Trimming took 3 bases from V and 2 from J; bases not matched to a gene: 15. CDR3 coding DNA: TGTGCCAGCAGCCATCCCAGAGGGGACAGGGGCCCGATCAACACCGGGGAGCTGTTTTTT. Translation gives CASSHPRGDRGPINTGELFF.

In this sample, this clone turned up a few times. The chain recombines TRBV4-1 with TRBJ2-7; 7 nucleotides agree with TRBD2. The CDR3 runs 12 residues. From germline, CDR1 is MGHRA and CDR2 YSYEKL. Trimming cost V 1 base and J 12 bases; bases outside gene matches: 6. CDR3 sequence (DNA): TGCGCCAGCAGCCAAGTCGGGGGGATTGCGTACTTC. This encodes CASSQVGGIAYF.

The V gene is TRBV6-5, the J gene TRBJ2-3; TRBD2 might be the D (7 bases). Per germline, CDR1 MNHEY and CDR2 SVGAGI. The CDR3 loop spans 16 amino acids. Trimming stripped 1 base from V and 3 bases from J, with 14 bases between. Written as DNA, the CDR3 is TGTGCCAGCAGTTACTGGACAGCCGGGGGGACAGATACGCAGTATTTT. Protein product: CASSYWTAGGTDTQYF.

The chain recombines TRBV30 with TRBJ1-6; TRBD1 agrees at 9 bases. There are 18 residues in the CDR3. The V gene's germline CDR1 is GTSNPN and CDR2 SVGIG (reference sequence). J was trimmed by 7 bases and V by 2 bases; bases with no gene match: 15. The CDR3 nucleotides are TGTGCCTGGAGTACGGACAGGGGTCTTCCTAACGAGAATTCACCCCTCCACTTT. Translation: CAWSTDRGLPNENSPLHF.

This sequence joins TRBV19 and TRBJ2-1; a weak D match, TRBD1 (5 bases). The CDR3 is made up of 15 amino acids. V was pared by 1 base and J by 9 bases, with 16 bases between. Germline V gene sequence: CDR1 LNHDA, CDR2 SQIVND (reference sequence). CDR3 DNA sequence: TGTGCCAGTAGTATAGGTCAGGGCATCCTAGGTGAGCAGTTCTTC. Protein sequence: CASSIGQGILGEQFF.

The chain is built from TRBV6-4 and TRBJ2-3; D perhaps matches TRBD2 (7 bases). The germline gives CDR1 MRHNA, CDR2 SNTAGT. The CDR3 totals 16 residues. V was clipped by 2 bases and J by 0 bases, with 12 bases between them. CDR3 sequence: CASSDGGAGSTDTQYF. As DNA, the CDR3 is TGTGCCAGCAGTGACGGGGGGGCAGGGAGCACAGATACGCAGTATTTT.

The chain is built from TRBV5-1 and TRBJ2-1, with 7 bases lining up with TRBD1. Trimming at V came to 0 bases and at J to 10 bases, leaving 4 bases not matched to a gene. The CDR3 length is 13 residues. Germline CDR1 and CDR2: SGHRS and YFSETQ. CDR3 amino acids: CASSLEGGGEQFF. Here the CDR3 DNA reads TGCGCCAGCAGCTTGGAAGGGGGCGGCGAGCAGTTCTTC. Looking up the rest from reference TRBV5-1 and TRBJ2-1 gives the full variable domain: KAGVTQTPRYLIKTRGQQVTLSCSPISGHRSVSWYQQTPGQGLQFLFEYFSETQRNKGNFPGRFSGRQFSNSRSEMNVSTLELGDSALYLCASSLEGGGEQFFGPGTRLTVL.

The chain uses TRBV4-3 and TRBJ2-2, with D unresolved. Trimming shortened V by 0 bases and J by 8 bases, and 10 bases separated the two germline ends. The CDR3 has 14 residues. Germline CDR1 and CDR2: LGHNA and YSLEER. DNA for the CDR3: TGCGCCAGCAGCCAAGAAGAGGTTTCGGGGGAGCTGTTTTTT. Translated, it gives CASSQEEVSGELFF.

The rearrangement joins TRBV19 to TRBJ1-1; D may be TRBD1 (6 bases). The germline V gene encodes CDR1 LNHDA and CDR2 SQIVND (reference sequence). Trimming stripped 6 bases from V and 5 bases from J, with 13 bases between. The CDR3 spans 13 residues. The CDR3 region has the DNA TGTGCCAGTAGCCTGACAGGTTATACTGAAGCTTTCTTT. This sequence encodes CASSLTGYTEAFF.

The chain employs TRBV11-3 and TRBJ2-3, with 14 nucleotides matching TRBD2. CDR3 size: 17 residues. Germline CDR1 and CDR2: SGHNT and YENEEA. V trimming: 4 bases; J trimming: 1 base; junction bases outside the gene matches: 4. CDR3 residues: CASSSSGLAGGTDTQYF. The DNA of the CDR3 is TGTGCCAGCAGCTCCTCGGGACTAGCGGGGGGCACAGATACGCAGTATTTT.

The J gene is TRBJ2-1, the V gene TRBV7-9, with unresolved D. This CDR3 is built from 13 residues. Trimming pared 1 base from V and 6 bases from J, leaving 7 bases between. Germline assignment: CDR1 SEHNR and CDR2 FQNEAQ (reference sequence). CDR3 sequence: CASSLEAGNEQFF. The DNA for the CDR3 is TGTGCCAGCAGCTTAGAGGCAGGCAATGAGCAGTTCTTC.

V usage is TRBV6-4 and J usage is TRBJ1-6, with 10 bases lining up with TRBD1. Germline V CDR1 and CDR2: MRHNA, SNTAGT. The CDR3 length is 14 residues. The ends lost 8 bases at V and 9 bases at J; junction bases unmatched: 7. The CDR3 sequence is CASAQTGGFSPLHF. DNA for the CDR3: TGTGCCAGCGCCCAGACAGGGGGCTTTTCACCCCTCCACTTT.

The chain couples TRBV5-6 to TRBJ1-2, with D possibly matching TRBD1 (5 bases). The CDR3 spans 13 residues. Between the trimmed V and J ends, which lost 1 base and 8 bases, there was a span of 12 bases. Germline-derived CDR1 and CDR2 are SGHDT and YYEEEE. The DNA of the CDR3 is TGTGCCAGCAGCTTGAGGCAGGGTCAAGGCTACACCTTC. It codes for CASSLRQGQGYTF.

This chain joins TRBV12-3 or TRBV12-4 and TRBJ1-1, with 8 positions matching TRBD1. Trimming took 5 bases from V and 11 from J; bases not matched to a gene: 10. This CDR3 is built from 13 residues. CDR3 protein: CASSPPSGGGAFF. The CDR3 nucleotides are TGTGCCAGCAGTCCTCCGTCAGGGGGCGGTGCTTTCTTT.

The table lists this clone with a few counts. The gene calls are TRBV6-1 and TRBJ1-1; D not certain. CDR3 size: 13 residues. V was trimmed by 0 bases and J by 8 bases, leaving 10 bases between them. Looked up from germline, CDR1 is MNHNS and CDR2 is SASEGT. The DNA of the CDR3 is TGTGCCAGCAGTGAAGCAGGGAGGGCCGAAGCTTTCTTT. Translating it yields CASSEAGRAEAFF.

V usage is TRBV6-5 and J usage is TRBJ1-6, with TRBD1 matching 9 bases. Trimming cost V 6 bases and J 2 bases; bases outside gene matches: 2. Per the germline V gene, CDR1 is MNHEY and CDR2 is SVGAGI. CDR3 size: 15 residues. CDR3: CASRDRGAYNSPLHF. The CDR3 bases are TGTGCCAGCAGGGACAGGGGCGCCTATAATTCACCCCTCCACTTT.

The chain joins TRBV6-6 to TRBJ1-5, with D maybe TRBD1 (6 bases). This CDR3 is 15 amino acids long. Germline V gene data show CDR1 as MNHNY and CDR2 as SVGAGI (reference sequence). With 0 bases removed from V and 6 bases from J, the gap between germline ends came to 12 bases. CDR3 in amino acids: CASSYSPRGGQPQHF. Here the CDR3 DNA reads TGTGCCAGCAGTTACTCACCAAGGGGGGGTCAGCCCCAGCATTTT.

This chain connects TRBV5-1 to TRBJ2-2, with TRBD1 matching over 9 bases. In germline, CDR1 is SGHRS, CDR2 YFSETQ. With V trimmed by 8 bases and J by 1 base, 9 bases remained unmatched. The CDR3 covers 16 residues. CDR3 amino acids: CARPTPGQGNTGELFF. CDR3 nucleotide sequence: TGCGCCAGACCGACCCCGGGACAGGGGAACACCGGGGAGCTGTTTTTT. Combining the CDR3 with reference TRBV5-1 and TRBJ2-2 gives the whole variable domain KAGVTQTPRYLIKTRGQQVTLSCSPISGHRSVSWYQQTPGQGLQFLFEYFSETQRNKGNFPGRFSGRQFSNSRSEMNVSTLELGDSALYLCARPTPGQGNTGELFFGEGSRLTVL.

V is TRBV6-1 and J is TRBJ1-5, with 8 bases matching TRBD1. The germline V gene has CDR1 MNHNS and CDR2 SASEGT. V gave up 0 bases and J gave up 1 base; unmatched junction bases: 8. CDR3 length: 18 residues. CDR3 in amino acids: CASSEARQGKLSNQPQHF. CDR3 bases: TGTGCCAGCAGTGAAGCCCGACAGGGGAAATTGAGCAATCAGCCCCAGCATTTT.

This clone was observed a few times. The chain uses TRBV5-8 and TRBJ2-7, with D tentatively TRBD2 (5 bases). The CDR3 covers 14 residues. Between the trimmed V and J ends, which lost 2 bases and 3 bases, there was a span of 12 bases. Germline CDR1 reads SGHTS; CDR2 reads YDEGEE. Here the CDR3 reads CASSLSPGIYEQYF. The CDR3 DNA is TGTGCCAGCAGCTTATCACCCGGGATCTACGAGCAGTACTTC.

The rearrangement links TRBV27 to TRBJ1-2; TRBD1 is a possible D gene (5 bases). V dropped 7 bases and J dropped 4 bases, with 10 bases sitting between them. In germline, CDR1 is MNHEY, CDR2 SMNVEV (reference sequence). The CDR3 contains 12 residues. The CDR3 sequence is CASMGGSYGYTF. For the CDR3, the DNA is TGTGCCAGCATGGGGGGATCCTATGGCTACACCTTC.

The chain combines TRBV7-2 with TRBJ2-3; 10 bases fit TRBD1. CDR1 and CDR2 (germline): SGHTA, FQGNSA. Trimming cost V 6 bases and J 9 bases; bases outside gene matches: 12. The CDR3 runs to 15 residues. CDR3 in amino acids: CASSQDRGRTGTQYF. DNA of the CDR3: TGTGCCAGCAGTCAAGACAGGGGGCGCACAGGGACGCAGTATTTT. Supplemented by reference TRBV7-2 and TRBJ2-3, the full variable domain reads GAGVSQSPSNKVTEKGKDVELRCDPISGHTALYWYRQSLGQGLEFLIYFQGNSAPDKSGLPSDRFSAERTGGSVSTLTIQRTQQEDSAVYLCASSQDRGRTGTQYFGPGTRLTVL.

The chain couples TRBV3-1 (or the pseudogene TRBV3-2) to TRBJ1-1; TRBD1 matches at 8 bases. This CDR3 region has 18 residues. Germline V gene data show CDR1 as LGHDT and CDR2 as YNNKEL (reference sequence). V dropped 1 base and J dropped 0; count of bases not matched to a gene: 10. This chain's CDR3 is CASSQVTGTGLLNTEAFF. The CDR3 coding sequence is TGTGCCAGCAGCCAAGTCACCGGGACAGGCCTCTTGAACACTGAAGCTTTCTTT.

This clone was recorded only once. The V gene is TRBV28, the J gene TRBJ2-7; D may be TRBD1 (6 bases). The CDR3 runs to 17 residues. CDR1 is MDHEN and CDR2 is SYDVKM in the germline V gene. The germline V and J ends were trimmed by 3 bases and 2 bases, with 20 bases remaining between them. The CDR3 region is CASSFPVGDTLTYEQYF. CDR3 nucleotides: TGTGCCAGCAGTTTTCCGGTTGGGGACACACTGACCTACGAGCAGTACTTC.